The clone carrying this T cell receptor beta chain was counted once. The data are from a study of blood T cell repertoires in COVID-19. Overall study context: The cDNA or gDNA used as material had been derived from T cells, B-cell-depleted T cells, or PBMCs.

CDR3 length equals 12 residues. V gave up 5 bases and J gave up 7 bases, with 12 bases separating them. CDR1 and CDR2 from the germline V gene are MDHEN and SYDVKM. Enrolled through a virtual design, the participants were between roughly 18 and 100 years of age and came from some 26 US areas. Clinical history reported by participants formed the basis on which cohorts were assigned. TCRdb's copy holds only in-frame clones and misses some; the assay was immunoSEQ multiplex PCR. The data hold approximately 250,000 clones, with approximately 91% observed a single time. What was sequenced was PBMCs or T cells enriched from blood (not recorded which). The receptor was isolated from a woman aged 25 to 45 who had recovered from COVID-19. This sequence joins TRBV28 and TRBJ2-7; D ambiguous. CDR3 nucleotides: TGTGCCAGCAGTCCCCCCTTTCGGGAGCAGTACTTC. Amino acids: CASSPPFREQYF.